This T cell receptor (beta chain) appears in the sequencing data of a study of CD8+CD57+ T cells in acquired aplastic anemia. Study-level information: The average for DNA from sorted CD4+ and CD8+ cells was approximately 3.2 ug.

Genomic DNA was employed as the template in profiling TCR beta VDJ and CDR3. From the reads, TCRdb called clonotypes with MiXCR, one entry per CDR3 protein. The repertoire holds about 120,000 distinct CDR3 sequences, with about two fifths as singletons. Study findings and constraints: Any difference that existed in CD8+ Simpson's diversity between patients and controls was not significant. Overlapping CD8+ CDR3 repertoires of patients and controls contained approximately 29 shared sequences.

Patients who underwent sequencing had shown CD8+CD57+ cell expansion by flow cytometry. The blood sampling took place in patients who had so far received no therapy. Note on this clonotype: What it binds is not known.

This CDR3 comprises 17 residues. The V and J ends lost 6 bases and 2 bases, in that order; junction bases with no gene match: 6. Germline V gives CDR1 MNHEY, CDR2 SVGEGT. The V gene is TRBV6-2 or TRBV6-3, the J gene TRBJ2-6, with 11 nucleotides matching TRBD1. This TCR derives from a human donor with aplastic anemia. Specimen: sorted CD4+, CD8+, or CD8+CD57+ T cells (not recorded which) from PBMCs. For the CDR3, the DNA is TGTGCCAGCAGCCCCGGGACAGGGGGGGCTGGGGCCAACGTCCTGACTTTC. Its protein is CASSPGTGGAGANVLTF.